This TCR beta chain appears in the sequencing data of a study of cytomegalovirus exposure and HLA in healthy donors. In the study overall: Membership in the Caucasian-associated ancestry cluster was found for around 81% of nearly 400 genotyped donors. Regarding the study as a whole: Researchers reported in a later analysis that common viral pathogens appeared linked to several top clusters.

Germline trimming cut 5 bases from V and 2 bases from J; bases unmatched to any gene: 1. The germline CDR1 and CDR2 sequences are LNHDA and SQIVND (reference sequence). This CDR3 region has 14 residues. Primers for the PCR totalled 60 Vbeta and 13 Jbeta. Clones were sequenced by immunoSEQ multiplex PCR, and TCRdb holds only the in-frame ones, with some missing. The repertoire holds 160,000 or so clones, with about 72% as singletons. There are many counts of this clone. Antigen specificity is unknown. This TCR came from a male donor in good health and CMV-seronegative. V usage is TRBV19 and J usage is TRBJ1-4, with 8 bases matching TRBD1. Input material: PBMCs. The CDR3 spells CASSRQGTNEKLFF. CDR3 nucleotide sequence: TGTGCCAGTAGTCGACAGGGGACTAATGAAAAACTGTTTTTT.